This T cell receptor beta chain was documented in a study of T cell responses to AZD1222 COVID-19 vaccine. Findings of the study overall: Seropositivity was recorded at baseline in only five to seven AZD1222 recipients. Donors were mostly white British, more females; clonal diversity possibly underestimated.

Repertoires were generated with immunoSEQ multiplex PCR, while TCRdb's copy carries only in-frame clones and drops some. The repertoire includes about 110,000 clones, approximately 87% of them detected once, and around 4.4% sits in the top ten. For this clone: The antigen is undetermined.

The V and J ends lost 1 base and 8 bases respectively, with 15 bases between them. Germline assignment: CDR1 SGHAT and CDR2 FQNNGV. The CDR3 is 15 amino acids. Recipients boosted at about 4 weeks or about 12 weeks are pooled. This chain connects TRBV11-2 to TRBJ2-1; D might be TRBD2 (7 bases). The source material was peripheral blood, sampled 28 days after the second AZD1222 dose. This TCR derives from an adult who received the AZD1222 COVID-19 vaccine. The chain's CDR3 is CASSLAGGTWDEQFF. In nucleotides, the CDR3 is TGTGCCAGCAGCTTAGCGGGGGGCACGTGGGATGAGCAGTTCTTC.